This T cell receptor (beta chain) appears in the sequencing data of a study of blood T cell repertoires in COVID-19. Study-wide context: Samples came from the United States, Italy and Spain, spanning acute and convalescent COVID-19. Sources were T cells, B-cell-depleted T cells, or PBMCs; the material itself was cDNA or gDNA.

Per the study methods: Estimation of nucleated cell counts relied on the amplification of reference gene primers. The data were produced by immunoSEQ multiplex PCR, yet TCRdb's version contains in-frame clones alone and is incomplete. V, J and clone size were drawn from that table, and D and trimming were deduced from the DNA. The sample shows fewer than 150,000 clones, approximately 78% of them seen only once. Germline V gene data show CDR1 as LNHDA and CDR2 as SQIVND (reference sequence). The CDR3 consists of 16 residues. The ends lost 3 bases at V and 0 bases at J; junction bases unmatched: 5. The J gene is TRBJ1-5, the V gene TRBV19; TRBD1 aligns across 7 bases. The clonotype comes from an elderly woman with acute or convalescent COVID-19. Sequencing used peripheral blood. DNA for the CDR3: TGTGCCAGTAGTATTCCGGACAGGTATAGCAATCAGCCCCAGCATTTT. Protein product: CASSIPDRYSNQPQHF.